The 10 T cell receptor beta chains given below trace back to one sample, sequenced in a study of cytomegalovirus exposure and HLA in healthy donors. PCR amplification relied on 60 Vbeta primers (plus 13 Jbeta primers). The assay was immunoSEQ multiplex PCR, and TCRdb's table has in-frame clones only and misses some. This table holds about 75,000 clones, roughly 78% found once. Sample: PBMCs. Receptor source: a man younger than 35 in good health and CMV-seronegative.

The V and J genes are TRBV18 and TRBJ1-1; TRBD1 matches 9 bases. J gave up 4 bases and V 6 bases, and 9 bases lay outside the gene matches. Looked up from germline, CDR1 is KGHSH and CDR2 is LQKENI. This CDR3 is built from 15 residues. The CDR3 protein is CASSTKDRGGTEAFF. DNA for the CDR3: TGTGCCAGCTCTACTAAGGACAGGGGTGGCACTGAAGCTTTCTTT.

Only one count was recorded for this clone. The CDR3 DNA sequence: TGTGCCAGCAGCTTAGCGGGACAGGGGGGCGAAAAACTGTTTTTT. It specifies CASSLAGQGGEKLFF. The chain joins TRBV7-2 to TRBJ1-4; TRBD1 matches 11 bases. After removal of 0 bases from V and 8 bases from J, the junction contained 2 bases not matched to a gene. The CDR3 has 15 amino acids. Germline CDR1 and CDR2: SGHTA and FQGNSA.

This clone has just one count. The V gene is TRBV19, the J gene TRBJ2-2; 10 bases match TRBD2. V lost 8 bases and J lost 7; bases outside the gene matches: 7. The CDR3 length is 14 residues. Germline assignment: CDR1 LNHDA and CDR2 SQIVND (reference sequence). CDR3 in amino acids: CASGIAGGIGELFF. As DNA, the CDR3 is TGTGCCAGTGGAATAGCGGGAGGCATCGGGGAGCTGTTTTTT.

This clone has only a few counts. This rearrangement joins TRBV19 to TRBJ1-3, with D possibly TRBD1 on 6 matching bases. The CDR3 extends over 14 amino acids. Germline-derived CDR1 and CDR2 are LNHDA and SQIVND (reference sequence). CDR3 nucleotide sequence: TGTGAGATCGTAGGACAGCTCTCTGGAAACACCATATATTTT. It codes for CEIVGQLSGNTIYF. The whole variable domain, remainder taken from reference TRBV19 and TRBJ1-3, is DGGITQSPKYLFRKEGQNVTLSCEQNLNHDAMYWYRQDPGQGLRLIYYSQIVNDFQKGDIAEGYSVSREKKESFPLTVTSAQKNPTAFYLCEIVGQLSGNTIYFGEGSWLTVV.

V is TRBV29-1 and J is TRBJ2-7; D unresolved. The CDR3 sequence is 12 residues long. Germline V CDR1 and CDR2: SQVTM, ANQGSEA. V was shortened by 4 bases and J by 0 bases, with 7 bases between the two germline ends. In DNA form, the CDR3 reads TGCAGCGTTGTAGCTAGCTCCTACGAGCAGTACTTC. Encoded protein: CSVVASSYEQYF.

The chain joins TRBV6-5 to TRBJ1-6; no firm D call. Germline V CDR1 and CDR2: MNHEY, SVGAGI. CDR3 length: 12 amino acids. The ends were cut back, 3 bases at V and 10 bases at J, with 7 bases in the middle. As DNA, the CDR3 is TGTGCCAGCAGTTATAGAGGATCACCCCTCCACTTT. Translating it yields CASSYRGSPLHF.

The J gene is TRBJ2-7, the V gene TRBV27; TRBD2 matches 8 bases. After removal of 0 bases from V and 9 bases from J, the junction contained 10 bases not matched to a gene. Germline CDR1 MNHEY, CDR2 SMNVEV (reference sequence). This CDR3 is built from 15 residues. The CDR3: CASSLSPGGATWQYF. CDR3 DNA sequence: TGTGCCAGCAGTTTATCTCCGGGGGGGGCTACGTGGCAGTACTTC.

This rearrangement joins TRBV6-5 to TRBJ2-5; 8 bases match TRBD2. Germline CDR1 reads MNHEY; CDR2 reads SVGAGI. J gave up 4 bases and V 4 bases, and 8 bases lay outside the gene matches. CDR3 length equals 15 residues. The CDR3: CASSSFREGGETQYF. The CDR3 DNA reads TGTGCCAGCAGTTCCTTTCGGGAGGGGGGAGAGACCCAGTACTTC.

V usage is TRBV19 and J usage is TRBJ2-6; the match to TRBD1 covers 10 bases. The CDR3 runs 18 residues. Germline CDR1 is LNHDA and CDR2 is SQIVND (reference sequence). V shed 10 bases, J shed 4 bases, and the junction held 16 bases outside the gene matches. The CDR3 reads CATSSGTGDPYGANVLTF. The CDR3 coding sequence is TGTGCCACATCCTCCGGGACAGGGGACCCCTACGGGGCCAACGTCCTGACTTTC. The full variable domain, completed using reference TRBV19 and TRBJ2-6, is DGGITQSPKYLFRKEGQNVTLSCEQNLNHDAMYWYRQDPGQGLRLIYYSQIVNDFQKGDIAEGYSVSREKKESFPLTVTSAQKNPTAFYLCATSSGTGDPYGANVLTFGAGSRLTVL.

This clone was detected only once. J is TRBJ2-5 and V is TRBV15, with D perhaps matching TRBD2 (6 bases). Germline V gene data show CDR1 as LNHNV and CDR2 as YYDKDF (reference sequence). The CDR3 runs 13 residues. V was trimmed by 11 bases and J by 0 bases, leaving 13 bases between them. The CDR3 sequence: CAAGGAYQETQYF. Written as DNA, the CDR3 is TGTGCCGCAGGAGGGGCGTACCAAGAGACCCAGTACTTC.